This T cell receptor beta chain was sequenced for a study of cytomegalovirus exposure and HLA in healthy donors (dated by TCRdb to between 2016 and 2019). For the study in its entirety: An earlier analysis of approximately 640 of the donors reported 250 to 300 Gb of sequence data and roughly 100 million unique TCR beta sequences from about 179 million T cells. Rather than drawing on any new phenotypic data, the later analysis identified candidate immune exposures from TCR beta sequences and the way those sequences occurred across donors. Because of strong linkage in the cohort, five DR-DQ haplotypes were treated as single units for association and clustering. An earlier analysis of around 580 of the donors used high-throughput TCR beta sequencing to judge whether each TCR beta V gene segment behaved as functional or pseudogenic. The study was designed to test whether signatures of past pathogen exposure could be identified by cataloging public T cell receptors. A later genetic analysis took genome-wide SNP genotypes for 398 of the 666 donors and used that subset as a discovery cohort. Donor age, sex, ethnicity and CMV serostatus were compiled alongside the repertoire data. Every discovery cohort repertoire had been produced on one sequencing platform. Along with the approximately 700-subject first cohort, a separate validation cohort of over a hundred different subjects was used. To study patterns of TCR occurrence, a later analysis re-analyzed previously published TCR beta repertoires from 700 or so donors and added high-resolution HLA genotyping. Among the roughly 400 genotyped donors, under 90% belonged to the genetic ancestry cluster associated with self-reported Caucasian donors. Across around 400 genotyped donors of the cohort, an average of approximately 240,000 unique TCR beta nucleotide sequences per donor were sequenced, and approximately 17% of those sequences were non-productive. The number of typed donors differed by locus: roughly 620-640 for A, B, C, DRB1 and DQB1; 500 to 550 for DQA1; 606 for DPA1; and around 470 for DPB1. HLA typing included class I and class II loci at four-digit resolution. High-throughput TCR immunosequencing, statistical association of individual TCRs with disease status, and machine learning were combined to predict cytomegalovirus infection status. The study profiled the T cell repertoires of some 610 subjects by immunosequencing and related them to cytomegalovirus serostatus. An early release covering roughly 640 HLA-typed donors comprised about 300 gigabases of sequencing data and around 86 million unique TCR sequences. What the research found in general, with its limitations: The authors suggested that the approach could potentially be extended to other disease states and immunological phenotypes. Because HLA typing was missing for some donors at each locus, association tests included only the typed subset. Broadly in line with IMGT annotations, most TCR beta V segments showed up in productive rearrangements about 87% or about 30% of the time in an earlier analysis of 450 to 750 of the donors. A total of fewer than 200 TCR beta chains were listed by the study as associated with cytomegalovirus. In a later analysis, most CMV-associated TCR beta chains were found to appear HLA-restricted, with HLA associations seemingly driven largely by CMV exposure. A later analysis found that HLA-associated TCR beta chains were more clonally expanded and had lower generation probabilities than equally common non-associated chains. In vitro tests confirmed that a few of the cytomegalovirus-associated TCR beta chains recognize cytomegalovirus antigens. When HLA alleles, especially DR and DQ, strongly co-occurred, TCR associations were difficult to assign to individual alleles. The presence/absence analyses assumed that sequencing depth was roughly uniform across donors, and that assumption may not be true. A later genetic analysis reported fewer N-insertions in productive TCRs among donors in an Asian-associated ancestry cluster than the approximately 700-donor mean. Most TCR sequences were seen in very few donors, while some public TCRs were found in many individuals. In both the original and validation cohorts, the classifier was reported to diagnose cytomegalovirus status with high specificity and sensitivity. Correlated functional status among segregating V segments might be attributable to linkage disequilibrium, but an unknown experimental factor could not be ruled out. According to a later analysis, TCR association rates differed among HLA loci, with DRB1 alleles showing the most associated TCRs and HLA-C alleles showing the fewest. A later analysis associated some 17,000 TCR beta sequences with specific HLA alleles at a false discovery rate of 0.05. A later analysis reported that several top co-occurrence clusters appeared linked to parvovirus B19, influenza, CMV and Epstein-Barr virus. Over 15 rarely observed V segments, including chromosome 9 orphons, were excluded from the earlier analysis of approximately 600 of the donors because counts were too low. A further reported finding was that TCR beta sequences accurately predicted the HLA-A and HLA-B alleles for most subjects in the first cohort. Some IMGT-functional V segments, including TRBV6-2 and TRBV6-3, could not be distinguished by the 87-base-pair reads and were therefore excluded. This cohort had only TCR beta chains sequenced, and the lack of alpha or paired-chain data limited which features could be detected. CMV serostatus was the only immune exposure information available for the cohort. V-gene and J-gene trimming of TCR beta chains was associated with a missense DCLRE1C variant in a later genetic analysis, and the association was replicated in an independent cohort. A group of highly shared sequence variants was considered likely to be a technical artifact of the sequencing pipeline.

The CDR3 runs 14 residues from the cysteine to the phenylalanine. Only the CDR3 DNA is retained, 42 bases long and in frame from the first base. According to the germline V gene, CDR1 reads SGHTA and CDR2 reads FQGNSA. Cut back by 1 base and 1 base, the V and J ends lie 7 bases apart. With respect to this clone: Its antigen remains unidentified.

The cohort was made up of several hundred healthy bone marrow donors. At the time of sampling, all cohort members were nominally healthy, though unrecorded immune exposures were likely present. The donor tested CMV seropositive, placing the donor among the 289 seropositive members of the cohort. Each donor provided a peripheral blood sample, and peripheral blood mononuclear cells were used for TCR beta sequencing. The Qiagen DNeasy Blood Extraction Kit was used to extract genomic DNA from the blood cell samples. The library was produced with the immunoSEQ multiplex PCR assay. A mixture of 60 forward primers for TCR Vbeta segments and 13 reverse primers for TCR Jbeta segments was used in the multiplex PCR. Amplification of the CDR3 region of rearranged TCR beta genes was performed with a multiplex PCR assay on genomic DNA. On the Illumina HiSeq System, the amplified TCR beta libraries were sequenced as 87-base-pair reads. On the study's bioinformatics: In a later analysis, tens of millions of unique TCR beta chains were counted across the roughly 700 repertoires, and approximately 9.9 million of these chains were shared by at least two donors. A nearest-neighbor algorithm error-corrected the raw reads and collapsed the reads into unique sequences, merging closely related sequences to remove PCR and sequencing errors. CDR3 sequences were aligned to IMGT reference sequences to assign V, D and J gene segments. For a sequence to be retained, a match of at least six nucleotides was required to both a V gene segment and a J gene segment. Rearrangements were classified as productive when the CDR3 lacked stop codons and remained in frame with V and J, and all other rearrangements were classified as non-productive. CDR3 was defined according to IMGT convention as the region running from the second conserved V-encoded cysteine to the conserved J-encoded phenylalanine. The earlier analysis of roughly 590 of the donors excluded any sequence lacking an unambiguous match to a single V gene segment. In an earlier analysis of more than 500 of the donors, a V segment was called functional when productive rearrangements were above 56.7%, and segregating when the standard deviation between donors exceeded 5%. A statistical classification framework was developed to diagnose cytomegalovirus status using the catalog of TCR beta chain sequences. In a later analysis, V and J genes were assigned by comparing TCR nucleotide sequences against IMGT/GENE-DB human TR gene sequences. In a later analysis, CDR3 sequences and most-parsimonious VDJ recombination scenarios were assigned using the TCRdist pipeline. In a later analysis, every TCR beta chain was defined by the combination of its CDR3 amino acid sequence and its V-gene family, and reads without a unique V-gene family were dropped. As a way to deal with suspected cross-contamination and a sequencing artifact, a later analysis dropped approximately 590 nucleotide sequences that were highly shared and had low generation probability. For each public chain, a later analysis derived a clonal expansion index from normalized ranks of inferred template counts within each repertoire. Generation probabilities in a later analysis came from a VDJ recombination model fitted to out-of-frame rearrangements, and those results were checked against IGoR. Hypergeometric tests were used in a later analysis to score TCR-TCR, TCR-HLA and TCR-CMV co-occurrence, with a repertoire-size bias correction applied to the TCR pairs. False discovery rates were estimated in a later analysis by permuting HLA or CMV assignments 20 times. In a later analysis, co-occurring TCRs were grouped using DBSCAN, and TCRdist sequence similarity was added for clustering within HLA-allele-positive subsets. For co-occurrence clustering, repertoires with fewer than 30,000 or more than 120,000 public chains were excluded, along with about five repertoires with anomalous nucleotide sharing. TCRdb mirrors the immuneACCESS table, restricted to in-frame sequences. Some clones are absent from its copies; in checked studies, under half trace to an unresolved V gene, and the reason for the others is unknown. The D gene and trimming were derived from the DNA, and the V and J assignments and clone size from that table. The sample table gives some 53,000 clones. Around an eighth of the sample rests with the top ten.

Input material: PBMCs. The source of this sequence is a woman aged 55-70 years in good health and CMV-seropositive. The sequence links TRBV7-2 to TRBJ1-1; matching of 5 bases hints at TRBD1 as the D gene. CDR3 sequence: CASSLGGRNTEAFF. The nucleotide sequence reads TGTGCCAGCAGCTTAGGGGGCAGGAACACTGAAGCTTTCTTT.